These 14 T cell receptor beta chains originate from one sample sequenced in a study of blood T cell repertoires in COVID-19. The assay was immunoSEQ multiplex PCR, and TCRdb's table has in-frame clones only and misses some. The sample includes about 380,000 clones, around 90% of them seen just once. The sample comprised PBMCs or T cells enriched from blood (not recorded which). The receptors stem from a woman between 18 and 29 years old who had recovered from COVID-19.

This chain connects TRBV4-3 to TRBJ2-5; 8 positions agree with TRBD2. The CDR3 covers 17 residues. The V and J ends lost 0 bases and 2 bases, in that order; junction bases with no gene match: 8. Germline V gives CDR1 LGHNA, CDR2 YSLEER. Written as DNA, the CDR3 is TGCGCCAGCAGCCAAGAGCCTAGCGGGCTGGGGCAAGAGACCCAGTACTTC. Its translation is CASSQEPSGLGQETQYF.

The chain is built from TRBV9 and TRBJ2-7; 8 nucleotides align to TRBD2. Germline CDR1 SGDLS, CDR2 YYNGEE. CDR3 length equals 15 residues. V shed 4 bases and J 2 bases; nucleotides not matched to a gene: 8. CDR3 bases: TGTGCCAGCAGCCTTGACCCGGGGGGGACCTACGAGCAGTACTTC. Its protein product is CASSLDPGGTYEQYF.

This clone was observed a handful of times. This chain's CDR3 is CASSLQVAGAPYEQYF. The CDR3 region has the DNA TGTGCCAGCAGCTTACAAGTTGCGGGGGCCCCCTACGAGCAGTACTTC. The genes are TRBV7-2 and TRBJ2-7; weak D call: TRBD2 (7 bases). V was cut by 2 bases and J by 2 bases, with 16 bases left in between. The CDR3 is made up of 16 amino acids. Germline loops: CDR1 SGHTA, CDR2 FQGNSA.

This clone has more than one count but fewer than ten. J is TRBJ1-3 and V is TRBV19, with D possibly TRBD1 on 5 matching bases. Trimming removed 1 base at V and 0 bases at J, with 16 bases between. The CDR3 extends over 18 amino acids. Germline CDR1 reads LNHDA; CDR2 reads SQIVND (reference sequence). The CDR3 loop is CASSIVNRRPHSGNTIYF. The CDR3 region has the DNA TGTGCCAGTAGTATAGTAAACAGGCGCCCCCACTCTGGAAACACCATATATTTT. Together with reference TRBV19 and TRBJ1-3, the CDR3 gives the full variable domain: DGGITQSPKYLFRKEGQNVTLSCEQNLNHDAMYWYRQDPGQGLRLIYYSQIVNDFQKGDIAEGYSVSREKKESFPLTVTSAQKNPTAFYLCASSIVNRRPHSGNTIYFGEGSWLTVV.

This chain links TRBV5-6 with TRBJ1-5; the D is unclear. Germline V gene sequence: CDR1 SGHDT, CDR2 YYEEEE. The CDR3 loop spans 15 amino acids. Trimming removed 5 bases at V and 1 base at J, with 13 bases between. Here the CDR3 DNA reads TGTGCCAGCAGTCCTGGCCCTGCCAGCAATCAGCCCCAGCATTTT. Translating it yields CASSPGPASNQPQHF.

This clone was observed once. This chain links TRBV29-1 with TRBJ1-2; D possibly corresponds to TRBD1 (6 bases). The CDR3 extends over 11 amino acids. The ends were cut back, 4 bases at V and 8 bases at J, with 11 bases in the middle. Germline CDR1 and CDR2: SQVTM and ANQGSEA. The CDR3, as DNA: TGCAGCGTTGTTCAGGGGCGAGGCTACACCTTC. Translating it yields CSVVQGRGYTF.

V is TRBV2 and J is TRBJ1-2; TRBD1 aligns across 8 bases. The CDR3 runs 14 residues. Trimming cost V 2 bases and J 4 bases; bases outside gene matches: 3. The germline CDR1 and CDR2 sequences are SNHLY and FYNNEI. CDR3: CASSERTGPYGYTF. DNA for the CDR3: TGTGCCAGCAGTGAACGGACAGGGCCCTATGGCTACACCTTC.

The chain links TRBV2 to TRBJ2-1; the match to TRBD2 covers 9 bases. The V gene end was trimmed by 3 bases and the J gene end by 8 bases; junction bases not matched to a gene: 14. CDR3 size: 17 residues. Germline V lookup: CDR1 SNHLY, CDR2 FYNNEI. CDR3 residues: CASSDIEGLALGHEQFF. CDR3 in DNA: TGTGCCAGCAGTGACATCGAGGGACTAGCTTTGGGCCATGAGCAGTTCTTC.

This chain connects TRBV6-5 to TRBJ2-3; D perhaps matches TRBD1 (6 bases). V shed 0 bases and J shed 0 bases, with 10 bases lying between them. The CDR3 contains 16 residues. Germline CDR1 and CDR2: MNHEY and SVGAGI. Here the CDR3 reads CASSYSSGASTDTQYF. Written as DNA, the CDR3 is TGTGCCAGCAGTTACTCGTCAGGGGCTAGCACAGATACGCAGTATTTT.

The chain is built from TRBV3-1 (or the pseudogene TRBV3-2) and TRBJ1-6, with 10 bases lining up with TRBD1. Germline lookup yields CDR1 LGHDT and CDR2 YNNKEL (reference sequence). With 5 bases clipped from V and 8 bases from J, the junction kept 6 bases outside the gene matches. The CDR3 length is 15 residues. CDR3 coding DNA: TGTGCCAGCAGCGCCCCCGGGACAGGGGATTCACCCCTCCACTTT. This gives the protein CASSAPGTGDSPLHF.

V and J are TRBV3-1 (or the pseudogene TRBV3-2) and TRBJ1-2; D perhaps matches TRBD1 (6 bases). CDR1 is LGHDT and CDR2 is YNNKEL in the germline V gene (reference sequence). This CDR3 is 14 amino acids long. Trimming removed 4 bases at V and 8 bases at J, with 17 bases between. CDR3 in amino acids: CASSLLTGSRGYTF. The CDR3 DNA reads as TGTGCCAGCAGCCTTCTCACAGGGTCCCGAGGCTACACCTTC.

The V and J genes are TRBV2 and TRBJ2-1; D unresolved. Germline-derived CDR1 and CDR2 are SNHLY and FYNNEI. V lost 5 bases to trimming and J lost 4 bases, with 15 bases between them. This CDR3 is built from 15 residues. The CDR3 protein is CASSPTAILYNEQFF. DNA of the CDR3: TGTGCCAGCAGTCCTACTGCCATCCTGTACAATGAGCAGTTCTTC.

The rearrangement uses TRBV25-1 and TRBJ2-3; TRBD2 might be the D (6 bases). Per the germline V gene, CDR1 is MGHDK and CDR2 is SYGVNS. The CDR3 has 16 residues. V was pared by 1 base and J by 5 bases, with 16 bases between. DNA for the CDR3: TGTGCCAGCAGTGAATTGGAGGGAAATCTCAGAGATACGCAGTATTTT. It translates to CASSELEGNLRDTQYF.

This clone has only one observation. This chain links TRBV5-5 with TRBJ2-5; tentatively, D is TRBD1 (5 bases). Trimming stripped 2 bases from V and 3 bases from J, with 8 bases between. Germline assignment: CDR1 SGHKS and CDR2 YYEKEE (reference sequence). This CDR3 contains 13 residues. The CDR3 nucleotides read TGTGCCAGCAGCTTTAGGGGTAAAGAGACCCAGTACTTC. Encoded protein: CASSFRGKETQYF.